The 29 T cell receptor beta chains in this list originate from one sample, sequenced in a study of blood T cell repertoires in COVID-19. The repertoire was sequenced with immunoSEQ multiplex PCR; TCRdb's copy has only in-frame clones and lacks some. The profile covers about 150,000 clones, with 75% to 85% appearing a single time and roughly 0.56% taken by the ten largest. Sample: peripheral blood. These TCRs come from a man aged 60 to 69 with acute or convalescent COVID-19.

The V call is TRBV5-5, the J call TRBJ1-5; possible D gene TRBD1, 6 bases. CDR3 length: 17 residues. V was shortened by 4 bases and J by 1 base, with 18 bases between the two germline ends. Germline V gives CDR1 SGHKS, CDR2 YYEKEE (reference sequence). CDR3 in DNA: TGTGCCAGCAGCCTCCGGACAGTCTCGGAGAGCAATCAGCCCCAGCATTTT. Protein: CASSLRTVSESNQPQHF.

The chain links TRBV19 to TRBJ2-6; possible D gene TRBD1, 6 bases. V lost 7 bases and J lost 2, with 18 bases in between. The CDR3 runs 17 residues. Germline CDR1 is LNHDA and CDR2 is SQIVND (reference sequence). CDR3 DNA: TGTGCCAGTAATCCCATGTTTTCAGGGGCTGGGGCCAACGTCCTGACTTTC. This codes for CASNPMFSGAGANVLTF. Drawing the rest from reference TRBV19 and TRBJ2-6, the complete variable domain is DGGITQSPKYLFRKEGQNVTLSCEQNLNHDAMYWYRQDPGQGLRLIYYSQIVNDFQKGDIAEGYSVSREKKESFPLTVTSAQKNPTAFYLCASNPMFSGAGANVLTFGAGSRLTVL.

This clone was detected only a few times. The chain links TRBV2 to TRBJ2-3, with TRBD1 matching 10 bases. This CDR3 is built from 16 residues. Germline assignment: CDR1 SNHLY and CDR2 FYNNEI. The junction had 10 bases not matched to a gene; V was cut back by 4 bases and J by 6 bases. CDR3 region: CASSADRGPQLDTQYF. CDR3 in DNA: TGTGCCAGCAGTGCAGACAGGGGGCCTCAATTGGATACGCAGTATTTT.

DNA for the CDR3: TGTGCCAGCAGCCAAGATACGGAGGCATATGGCTACACCTTC. This encodes CASSQDTEAYGYTF. This sequence joins TRBV14 and TRBJ1-2; D gene uncertain. Germline loops: CDR1 SGHDN, CDR2 FVKESK. The ends were cut back, 0 bases at V and 5 bases at J, with 10 bases in the middle. This CDR3 is built from 14 residues. The whole variable domain, filled in from reference TRBV14 and TRBJ1-2, reads EAGVTQFPSHSVIEKGQTVTLRCDPISGHDNLYWYRRVMGKEIKFLLHFVKESKQDESGMPNNRFLAERTGGTYSTLKVQPAELEDSGVYFCASSQDTEAYGYTFGSGTRLTVV.

The rearrangement links TRBV9 to TRBJ2-3, with a tentative D call TRBD1 (5 bases). Germline V CDR1 and CDR2: SGDLS, YYNGEE. The length of the CDR3 is 15 residues. V shed 4 bases and J shed 2 bases, with 14 bases lying between them. The CDR3 sequence is CASSYDSHNTDTQYF. The CDR3, as DNA: TGTGCCAGCAGCTATGACAGCCACAACACAGATACGCAGTATTTT.

The chain combines TRBV3-1 (or the pseudogene TRBV3-2) with TRBJ1-1; 9 bases map to TRBD1. CDR1 is LGHDT, CDR2 YNNKEL, per germline (reference sequence). The CDR3 is made up of 14 amino acids. With 4 bases clipped from V and 4 bases from J, the junction kept 4 bases outside the gene matches. The CDR3 region has the DNA TGTGCCAGCAGCCCGCCGACAGGGGGCACTGAAGCTTTCTTT. Protein product: CASSPPTGGTEAFF.

The chain links TRBV6-5 to TRBJ2-7; possible D gene TRBD1, 6 bases. V was clipped by 5 bases and J by 0 bases, with 11 bases between them. This CDR3 is 14 amino acids long. From germline, CDR1 is MNHEY and CDR2 SVGAGI. The CDR3 here is CASSLATGSYEQYF. The DNA for the CDR3 is TGTGCCAGCAGTCTGGCGACAGGCTCCTACGAGCAGTACTTC.

The gene calls are TRBV5-1 and TRBJ2-3; 7 bases line up with TRBD2. The germline V gene has CDR1 SGHRS and CDR2 YFSETQ. Unmatched junction bases numbered 10, after V lost 6 bases and J lost 3 bases. This CDR3 region has 15 residues. DNA of the CDR3: TGCGCCAGCAACCTCCGGGCTAGCGGAACAGATACGCAGTATTTT. It translates to CASNLRASGTDTQYF. Using reference TRBV5-1 and TRBJ2-3 for the parts outside the CDR3, the full variable domain is KAGVTQTPRYLIKTRGQQVTLSCSPISGHRSVSWYQQTPGQGLQFLFEYFSETQRNKGNFPGRFSGRQFSNSRSEMNVSTLELGDSALYLCASNLRASGTDTQYFGPGTRLTVL.

This clone was detected only a few times. This chain uses TRBV29-1 with TRBJ2-1, with a possible D match to TRBD1 (6 bases). Germline-derived CDR1 and CDR2 are SQVTM and ANQGSEA. V lost 4 bases to trimming and J lost 9 bases, with 16 bases between them. The CDR3 has 13 residues. The CDR3 DNA sequence: TGCAGCGTTGTCGGGCAGGGGAAGGGTGAGCAGTTCTTC. Translation gives CSVVGQGKGEQFF.

The rearrangement links TRBV19 to TRBJ2-5, with 10 bases fitting TRBD1. The CDR3 is 13 residues long. With V trimmed by 3 bases and J by 5 bases, 0 bases remained unmatched. Per germline, CDR1 LNHDA and CDR2 SQIVND (reference sequence). CDR3 nucleotides: TGTGCCAGTAGTATGGACAGGGGGGAGACCCAGTACTTC. Its translation is CASSMDRGETQYF.

The chain is built from TRBV5-1 and TRBJ2-6; D is unresolved. Germline CDR1 SGHRS, CDR2 YFSETQ. V gave up 5 bases and J gave up 2 bases, with 8 bases separating them. The CDR3 is made up of 14 amino acids. The CDR3 coding sequence is TGCGCCAGCAGGTGGAGTACTGGGGCCAACGTCCTGACTTTC. It codes for CASRWSTGANVLTF.

CDR3 amino acids: CAISELGLAGVEQYF. The CDR3 region has the DNA TGTGCCATCAGTGAGTTGGGACTAGCGGGTGTAGAGCAGTACTTC. V and J are TRBV10-3 and TRBJ2-7; TRBD2 matches 12 bases. Germline CDR1 is ENHRY and CDR2 is SYGVKD. This CDR3 has 15 residues. The junction had 5 bases not matched to a gene; V was cut back by 1 base and J by 7 bases.

The sample holds one count of this clone. This chain links TRBV19 with TRBJ2-2; D possibly corresponds to TRBD1 (6 bases). The germline CDR1 and CDR2 sequences are LNHDA and SQIVND (reference sequence). The CDR3 loop spans 14 amino acids. Trimming shortened V by 7 bases and J by 0 bases, and 9 bases separated the two germline ends. CDR3 in DNA: TGTGCCAGTACGGCAGGGGCGAACACCGGGGAGCTGTTTTTT. Residues: CASTAGANTGELFF.

The J gene is TRBJ1-3, the V gene TRBV5-6, with D possibly TRBD1 on 6 matching bases. Germline V gives CDR1 SGHDT, CDR2 YYEEEE. The CDR3 is 14 amino acids. With 3 bases removed from V and 4 bases from J, the gap between germline ends came to 11 bases. The CDR3 DNA sequence: TGTGCCAGCAGCTCCACAGGGAGCGGAAACACCATATATTTT. Amino acids: CASSSTGSGNTIYF.

The V and J genes are TRBV28 and TRBJ1-5; 12 bases are a match to TRBD1. V lost 4 bases, J lost 4 bases, and 2 bases stayed unmatched. This CDR3 has 15 amino acids. Germline CDR1 is MDHEN and CDR2 is SYDVKM. The CDR3, as DNA: TGTGCCAGCAGTTCGGGACAGGGGGCGAATCAGCCCCAGCATTTT. Translation gives CASSSGQGANQPQHF.

V and J are TRBV27 and TRBJ1-2, with D unclear. CDR1 is MNHEY, CDR2 SMNVEV, per germline (reference sequence). Trimming took 4 bases from V and 7 from J, leaving 16 bases between them. CDR3 size: 14 residues. The CDR3 loop reads CASSSRATRGGYTF. CDR3 nucleotide sequence: TGTGCCAGCAGTTCTCGGGCCACCCGGGGTGGCTACACCTTC.

This clone was recorded a few times. V usage is TRBV19 and J usage is TRBJ1-6; D is undetermined. The V gene lost 2 bases and the J gene lost 7 bases, with 12 bases spanning the gap. Germline loops: CDR1 LNHDA, CDR2 SQIVND (reference sequence). The CDR3 runs 15 residues. The CDR3 bases are TGTGCCAGTAGTATAAGACCGGTGGAGAATTCACCCCTCCACTTT. Protein product: CASSIRPVENSPLHF.

The chain joins TRBV30 to TRBJ2-5; tentatively, D is TRBD1 (6 bases). Deletions cut 5 bases from V and 4 bases from J, with 17 bases between. The CDR3 extends over 14 amino acids. Germline CDR1 reads GTSNPN; CDR2 reads SVGIG (reference sequence). In DNA, the CDR3 is TGTGCCTGGGCCCCAGGGGTTATACGAGAGACCCAGTACTTC. It codes for CAWAPGVIRETQYF. Together with reference TRBV30 and TRBJ2-5, the CDR3 gives the full variable domain: SQTIHQWPATLVQPVGSPLSLECTVEGTSNPNLYWYRQAAGRGLQLLFYSVGIGQISSEVPQNLSASRPQDRQFILSSKKLLLSDSGFYLCAWAPGVIRETQYFGPGTRLLVL.

The rearrangement joins TRBV9 to TRBJ2-1; D is undetermined. Trimming removed 0 bases from V and 6 bases from J, with 16 bases in between. Germline V CDR1 and CDR2: SGDLS, YYNGEE. The CDR3 length is 16 residues. The CDR3 coding sequence is TGTGCCAGCAGCGTAGTCCCGACTGAGGTGGCCAATGAGCAGTTCTTC. It is translated as CASSVVPTEVANEQFF.

The gene calls are TRBV28 and TRBJ1-2; 10 bases are shared with TRBD1. The V gene end was trimmed by 5 bases and the J gene end by 3 bases; junction bases not matched to a gene: 9. The CDR3 is 16 amino acids. Germline loops: CDR1 MDHEN, CDR2 SYDVKM. The CDR3 DNA is TGTGCCAGCAGTACCGGGACAGGGGTATTCCACTATGGCTACACCTTC. Translated, it gives CASSTGTGVFHYGYTF.

The gene calls are TRBV6-2 or TRBV6-3 and TRBJ1-2; no definite D call. V dropped 2 bases and J dropped 4 bases, with 8 bases sitting between them. This CDR3 is built from 13 residues. The germline gives CDR1 MNHEY, CDR2 SVGEGT. The CDR3 reads CASSYRGPYGYTF. The CDR3 region has the DNA TGTGCCAGCAGTTACCGAGGGCCCTATGGCTACACCTTC.

This clone was observed once. The V call is TRBV6-2 or TRBV6-3, the J call TRBJ1-4, with 9 bases matching TRBD1. The CDR3 totals 16 residues. The J segment lost 8 bases and the V segment lost 2 bases, leaving 9 bases of the junction unmatched. Germline V CDR1 and CDR2: MNHEY, SVGEGT. The CDR3 spells CASSYPADRGSEKLFF. The CDR3 nucleotides are TGTGCCAGCAGTTACCCAGCGGACAGGGGAAGCGAAAAACTGTTTTTT.

V usage is TRBV7-9 and J usage is TRBJ2-7; the D gene is possibly TRBD2 (5 bases). The CDR3 loop spans 12 amino acids. Trimming stripped 6 bases from V and 4 bases from J, with 10 bases between. Germline CDR1 and CDR2: SEHNR and FQNEAQ (reference sequence). CDR3 DNA sequence: TGTGCCAGCAGTGCTAGCATGTACGAGCAGTACTTC. This codes for CASSASMYEQYF.

A single count supports this clone. The rearrangement joins TRBV19 to TRBJ1-5; TRBD1 aligns across 7 bases. The junction had 12 bases not matched to a gene; V was cut back by 7 bases and J by 3 bases. The germline V gene has CDR1 LNHDA and CDR2 SQIVND (reference sequence). This CDR3 has 16 residues. CDR3 residues: CASNSEATGINQPQHF. DNA for the CDR3: TGTGCCAGTAACTCTGAAGCGACAGGGATCAATCAGCCCCAGCATTTT.

The rearrangement links TRBV24-1 to TRBJ1-2; 9 bases are a match to TRBD1. Germline V gene lookup returns CDR1 KGHDR and CDR2 SFDVKD. The CDR3 is 13 amino acids. V was clipped by 4 bases and J by 8 bases; unmatched bases: 4. The CDR3 bases are TGTGCCACCAGTGAGGGGACAGGGAAAGGCTACACCTTC. It codes for CATSEGTGKGYTF.

The CDR3 sequence is CASGTQTSGRVETQYF. The DNA of the CDR3 is TGTGCTAGTGGTACCCAGACTAGCGGGAGGGTGGAGACCCAGTACTTC. The chain couples TRBV12-5 to TRBJ2-5, with TRBD2 matching 14 bases. The CDR3 totals 16 residues. Germline assignment: CDR1 LGHNT and CDR2 FRNRAP. Trimming at V came to 5 bases and at J to 5 bases, leaving 7 bases not matched to a gene.

The chain carries TRBV7-2 and TRBJ2-5, with TRBD1 matching 7 bases. The germline gives CDR1 SGHTA, CDR2 FQGNSA. This CDR3 is built from 15 residues. V gave up 5 bases and J gave up 5 bases; unmatched junction bases: 11. The chain's CDR3 is CASSTRQGRRETQYF. DNA of the CDR3: TGTGCCAGCAGCACCCGACAGGGAAGAAGGGAGACCCAGTACTTC. Together with reference TRBV7-2 and TRBJ2-5, the CDR3 gives the full variable domain: GAGVSQSPSNKVTEKGKDVELRCDPISGHTALYWYRQSLGQGLEFLIYFQGNSAPDKSGLPSDRFSAERTGGSVSTLTIQRTQQEDSAVYLCASSTRQGRRETQYFGPGTRLLVL.

This clone showed up just a few times. The CDR3 coding sequence is TGCGCCAGCAGCCAAGACGAGCGGGGGGGAGATTCACCCCTCCACTTT. This gives the protein CASSQDERGGDSPLHF. The V and J genes are TRBV4-1 and TRBJ1-6, with D possibly matching TRBD1 (5 bases). The CDR3 spans 16 residues. Trimming removed 0 bases at V and 8 bases at J, with 14 bases between. Germline CDR1 and CDR2: MGHRA and YSYEKL.

This clone has a single count. The gene calls are TRBV19 and TRBJ2-1; D might be TRBD1 (6 bases). Trimming shortened V by 6 bases and J by 0 bases, and 15 bases separated the two germline ends. Germline lookup yields CDR1 LNHDA and CDR2 SQIVND (reference sequence). CDR3 length: 16 residues. This chain's CDR3 is CASRGQGFGSYNEQFF. The CDR3 nucleotides read TGTGCCAGTAGGGGGCAGGGGTTCGGCTCCTACAATGAGCAGTTCTTC.